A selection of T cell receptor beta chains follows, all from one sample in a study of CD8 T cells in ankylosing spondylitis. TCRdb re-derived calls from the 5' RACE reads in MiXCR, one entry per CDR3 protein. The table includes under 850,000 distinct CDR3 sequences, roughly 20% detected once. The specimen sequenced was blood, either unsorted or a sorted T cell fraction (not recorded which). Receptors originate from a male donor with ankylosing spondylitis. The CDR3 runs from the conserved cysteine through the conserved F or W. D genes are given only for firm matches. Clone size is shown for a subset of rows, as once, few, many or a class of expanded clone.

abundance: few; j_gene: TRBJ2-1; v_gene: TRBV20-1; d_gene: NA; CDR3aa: CSTTTDSSKNNNEQFF; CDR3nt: TGCAGTACTACGACCGACTCCTCAAAAAATAACAATGAGCAGTTCTTC
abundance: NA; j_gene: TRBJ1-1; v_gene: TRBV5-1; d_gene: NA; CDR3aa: CASSLGGIGQGEAFF; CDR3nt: TGCGCCAGCAGCTTGGGAGGTATTGGGCAGGGAGAAGCTTTCTTT
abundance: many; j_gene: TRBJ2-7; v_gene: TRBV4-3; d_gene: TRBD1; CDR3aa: CASSHKDRGRYEQYF; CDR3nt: TGCGCCAGCAGCCACAAGGACAGGGGGCGTTACGAGCAGTACTTC
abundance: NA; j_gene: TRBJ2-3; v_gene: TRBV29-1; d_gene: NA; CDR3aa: CSVEMVSGTSTDTQYF; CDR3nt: TGCAGCGTTGAAATGGTTAGCGGAACTAGCACAGATACGCAGTATTTT
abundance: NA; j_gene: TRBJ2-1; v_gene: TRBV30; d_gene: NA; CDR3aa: CAWTLTWGPVNEQFF; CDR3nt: TGTGCCTGGACCCTAACATGGGGCCCAGTGAATGAGCAGTTCTTC
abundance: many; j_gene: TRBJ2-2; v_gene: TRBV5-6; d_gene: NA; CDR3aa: CASSLVQSYTGELFF; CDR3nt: TGTGCCAGCAGCTTGGTACAGTCTTACACCGGGGAGCTGTTTTTT
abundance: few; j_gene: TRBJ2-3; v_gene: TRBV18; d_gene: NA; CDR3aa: CASSHRRSDTQYF; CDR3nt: TGTGCCAGCTCACACAGAAGATCAGATACGCAGTATTTT
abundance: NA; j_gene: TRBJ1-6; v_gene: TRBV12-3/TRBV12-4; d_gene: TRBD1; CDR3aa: CASSYRGSDNSPLHF; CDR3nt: TGTGCCAGCAGTTACAGGGGTAGTGATAATTCACCCCTCCACTTT
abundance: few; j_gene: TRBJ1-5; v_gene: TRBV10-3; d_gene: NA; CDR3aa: CAIRLNSNQPQHF; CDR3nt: TGTGCCATCAGGCTCAATAGCAATCAGCCCCAGCATTTT
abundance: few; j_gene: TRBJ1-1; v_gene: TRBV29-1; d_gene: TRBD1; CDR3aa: CTSGEGAGTEAFF; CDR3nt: TGCACCTCGGGGGAGGGGGCAGGGACTGAAGCTTTCTTT
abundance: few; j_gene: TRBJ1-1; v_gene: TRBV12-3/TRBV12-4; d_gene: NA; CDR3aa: CASRRRSNTEAFF; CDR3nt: TGTGCCAGCAGGCGGAGGTCGAACACTGAAGCTTTCTTT
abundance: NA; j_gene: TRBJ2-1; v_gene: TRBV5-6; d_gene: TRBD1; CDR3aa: CASSPAGQGGVNEQFF; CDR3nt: TGTGCCAGCAGCCCCGCCGGACAGGGGGGAGTCAATGAGCAGTTCTTC
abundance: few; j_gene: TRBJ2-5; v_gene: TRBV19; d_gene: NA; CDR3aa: CATSLRETQYF; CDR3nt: TGTGCCACCTCCCTGAGGGAGACCCAGTACTTC
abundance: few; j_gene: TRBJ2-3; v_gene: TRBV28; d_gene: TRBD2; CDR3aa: CASTPGGGRTDTQYF; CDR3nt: TGTGCCAGCACCCCGGGCGGCGGGAGAACAGATACGCAGTATTTT
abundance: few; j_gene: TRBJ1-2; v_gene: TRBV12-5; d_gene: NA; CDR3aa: CASGLQTDYGYTF; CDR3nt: TGTGCTAGTGGCCTCCAGACAGACTATGGCTACACCTTC
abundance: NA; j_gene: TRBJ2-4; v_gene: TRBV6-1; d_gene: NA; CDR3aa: CASSELDRGDIQYF; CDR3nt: TGTGCCAGCAGTGAATTGGACCGAGGAGACATTCAGTACTTC
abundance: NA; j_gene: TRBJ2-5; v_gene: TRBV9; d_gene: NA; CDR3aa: CASSVALQETQYF; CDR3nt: TGTGCCAGCAGCGTAGCCTTACAAGAGACCCAGTACTTC
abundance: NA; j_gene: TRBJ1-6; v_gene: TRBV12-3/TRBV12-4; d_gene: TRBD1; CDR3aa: CASSPGGQKNSPLHF; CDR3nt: TGTGCCAGCAGTCCCGGGGGACAGAAAAATTCACCCCTCCACTTT
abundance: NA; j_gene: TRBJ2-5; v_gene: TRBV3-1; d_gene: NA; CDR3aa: CASSQEGAARKMIF; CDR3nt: TGTGCCAGCAGCCAAGAAGGGGCGGCTAGGAAGATGATCTTC
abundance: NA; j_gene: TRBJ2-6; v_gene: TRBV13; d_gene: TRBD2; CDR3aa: CASSPGLAGVSGANVLTF; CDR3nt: TGTGCCAGCAGCCCAGGACTAGCGGGAGTCTCTGGGGCCAACGTCCTGACTTTC
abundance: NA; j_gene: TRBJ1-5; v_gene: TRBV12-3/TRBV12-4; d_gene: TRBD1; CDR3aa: CASSLIQGESNQPQHF; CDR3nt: TGTGCCAGCAGTTTAATTCAGGGGGAAAGCAATCAGCCCCAGCATTTT
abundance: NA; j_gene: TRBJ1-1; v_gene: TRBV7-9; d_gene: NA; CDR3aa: CASSRNVRPHRGTEAFF; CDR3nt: TGTGCCAGCAGCCGCAACGTCCGTCCCCATCGAGGCACTGAAGCTTTCTTT
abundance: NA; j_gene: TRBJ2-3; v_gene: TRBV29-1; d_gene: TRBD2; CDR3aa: CSVSILASDTQYF; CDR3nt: TGCAGCGTTTCGATACTAGCGTCAGATACGCAGTATTTT
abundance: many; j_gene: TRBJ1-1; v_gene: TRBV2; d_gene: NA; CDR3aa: CASSFMNTEAFF; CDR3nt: TGTGCCAGCAGTTTCATGAACACTGAAGCTTTCTTT
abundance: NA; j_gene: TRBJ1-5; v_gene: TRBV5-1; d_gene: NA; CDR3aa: CASSLDGEANQPQHF; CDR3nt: TGCGCCAGCAGCTTGGATGGGGAAGCCAATCAGCCCCAGCATTTT
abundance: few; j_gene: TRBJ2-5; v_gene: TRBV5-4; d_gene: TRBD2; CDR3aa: CASSREGSYQETQYF; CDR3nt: TGTGCCAGCAGCCGGGAGGGATCGTACCAAGAGACCCAGTACTTC
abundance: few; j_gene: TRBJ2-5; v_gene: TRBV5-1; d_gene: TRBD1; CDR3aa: CASSLLLSGGETQYF; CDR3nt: TGCGCCAGCAGCTTGCTGCTATCAGGGGGAGAGACCCAGTACTTC
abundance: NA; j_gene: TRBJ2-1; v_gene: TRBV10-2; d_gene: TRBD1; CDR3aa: CASSEPDRGHEQFF; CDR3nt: TGCGCCAGCAGTGAGCCGGACAGGGGTCATGAGCAGTTCTTC
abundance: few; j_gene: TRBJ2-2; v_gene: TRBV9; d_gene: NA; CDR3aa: CASSPRSDRLTAPNTGELFF; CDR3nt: TGTGCCAGCAGCCCGCGATCCGACAGGTTAACCGCCCCCAACACCGGGGAGCTGTTTTTT
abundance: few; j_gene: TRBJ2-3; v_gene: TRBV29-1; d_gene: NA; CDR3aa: CSVLRQGTDTQYF; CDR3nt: TGCAGCGTACTCAGACAGGGCACAGATACGCAGTATTTT
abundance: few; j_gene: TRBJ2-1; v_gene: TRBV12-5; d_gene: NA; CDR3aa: CASGHGFHEQFF; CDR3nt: TGTGCTAGTGGTCACGGGTTTCATGAGCAGTTCTTC
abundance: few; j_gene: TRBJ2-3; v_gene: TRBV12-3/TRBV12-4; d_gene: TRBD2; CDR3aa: CASTTWEGEGTDTQYF; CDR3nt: TGTGCCAGCACTACATGGGAGGGAGAAGGCACAGATACGCAGTATTTT
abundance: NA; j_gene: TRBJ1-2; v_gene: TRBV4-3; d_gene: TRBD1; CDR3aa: CASSQYLLDRGNGYTF; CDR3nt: TGCGCCAGCAGCCAATACCTCCTGGACAGGGGGAACGGCTACACCTTC
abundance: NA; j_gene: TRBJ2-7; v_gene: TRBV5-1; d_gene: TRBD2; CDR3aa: CASSPAGGPYYEQYF; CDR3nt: TGCGCCAGCAGCCCAGCGGGGGGGCCATACTACGAGCAGTACTTC
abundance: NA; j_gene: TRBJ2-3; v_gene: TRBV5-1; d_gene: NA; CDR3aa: CASSYLQASTDTQYF; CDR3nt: TGCGCCAGCAGCTACCTACAGGCTAGCACAGATACGCAGTATTTT
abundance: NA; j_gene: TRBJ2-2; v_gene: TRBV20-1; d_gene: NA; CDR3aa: CSASFGKAGELFF; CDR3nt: TGCAGTGCTAGTTTCGGGAAGGCCGGGGAGCTGTTTTTT
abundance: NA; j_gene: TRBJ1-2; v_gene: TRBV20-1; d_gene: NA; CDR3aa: CSGSKGSDGYTF; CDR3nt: TGCAGTGGATCAAAGGGTTCGGATGGCTACACCTTC
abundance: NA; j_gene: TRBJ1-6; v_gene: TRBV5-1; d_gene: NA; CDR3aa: CASSGTDYNSPLHF; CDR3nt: TGCGCCAGCAGCGGGACGGACTATAATTCACCCCTCCACTTT
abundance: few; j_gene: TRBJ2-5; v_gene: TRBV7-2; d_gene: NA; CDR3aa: CASSLDSRWETQYF; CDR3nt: TGTGCCAGCAGCTTGGACTCCCGCTGGGAGACCCAGTACTTC
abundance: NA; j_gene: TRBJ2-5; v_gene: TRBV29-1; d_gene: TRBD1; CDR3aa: CSVDPGDRGYQETQYF; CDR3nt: TGCAGCGTTGACCCAGGGGACAGGGGGTACCAAGAGACCCAGTACTTC
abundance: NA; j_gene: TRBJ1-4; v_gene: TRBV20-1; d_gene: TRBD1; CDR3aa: CSASQYRGSEKLFF; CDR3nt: TGCAGTGCTAGTCAATACAGGGGTAGTGAAAAACTGTTTTTT
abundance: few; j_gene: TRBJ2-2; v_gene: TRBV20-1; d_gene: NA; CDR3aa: CSARRAPFGTTLFRSNTGELFF; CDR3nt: TGCAGTGCTCGCCGAGCCCCCTTTGGGACAACTCTTTTTAGATCCAACACCGGGGAGCTGTTTTTT
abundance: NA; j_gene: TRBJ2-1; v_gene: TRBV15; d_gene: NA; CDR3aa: CATSREDRGPEQFF; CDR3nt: TGTGCCACCAGCAGAGAGGACCGGGGCCCCGAGCAGTTCTTC
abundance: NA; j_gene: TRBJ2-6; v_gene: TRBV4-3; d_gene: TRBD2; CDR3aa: CASSQGFSGGKSSGANVLTF; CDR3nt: TGCGCCAGCAGCCAAGGTTTTTCGGGAGGGAAAAGCTCTGGGGCCAACGTCCTGACTTTC